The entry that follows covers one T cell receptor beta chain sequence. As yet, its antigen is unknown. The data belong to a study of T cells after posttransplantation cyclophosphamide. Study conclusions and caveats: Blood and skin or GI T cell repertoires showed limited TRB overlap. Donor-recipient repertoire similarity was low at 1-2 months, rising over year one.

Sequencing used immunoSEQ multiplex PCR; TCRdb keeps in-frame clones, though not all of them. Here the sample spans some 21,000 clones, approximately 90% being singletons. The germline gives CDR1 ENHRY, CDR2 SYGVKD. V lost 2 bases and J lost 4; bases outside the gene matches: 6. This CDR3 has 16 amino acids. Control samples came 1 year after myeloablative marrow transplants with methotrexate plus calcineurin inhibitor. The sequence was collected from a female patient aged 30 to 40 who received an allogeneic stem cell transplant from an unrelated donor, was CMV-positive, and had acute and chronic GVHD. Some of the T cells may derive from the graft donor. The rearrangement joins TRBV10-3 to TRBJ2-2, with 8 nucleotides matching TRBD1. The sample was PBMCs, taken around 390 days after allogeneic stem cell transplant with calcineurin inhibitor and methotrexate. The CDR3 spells CAISEVTGGSTGELFF. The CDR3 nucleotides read TGTGCCATCAGTGAGGTTACAGGGGGAAGCACCGGGGAGCTGTTTTTT.